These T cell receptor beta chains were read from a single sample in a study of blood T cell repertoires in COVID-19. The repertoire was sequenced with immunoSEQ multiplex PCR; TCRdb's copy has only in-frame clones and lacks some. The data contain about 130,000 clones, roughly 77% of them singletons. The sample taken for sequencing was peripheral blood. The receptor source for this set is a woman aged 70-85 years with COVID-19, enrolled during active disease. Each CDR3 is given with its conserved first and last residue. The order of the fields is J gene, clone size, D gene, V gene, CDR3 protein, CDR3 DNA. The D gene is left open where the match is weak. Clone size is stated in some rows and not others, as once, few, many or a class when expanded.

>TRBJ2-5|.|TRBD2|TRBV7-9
CASTPGGDGETQYF
TGTGCCAGCACCCCGGGGGGGGATGGAGAGACCCAGTACTTC
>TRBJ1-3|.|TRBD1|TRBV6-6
CASSDTGGSGNTIYF
TGTGCCAGCAGCGATACAGGGGGCTCTGGAAACACCATATATTTT
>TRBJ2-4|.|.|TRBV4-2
CASSQAGSIQYF
TGTGCCAGCAGCCAAGCCGGGTCAATTCAGTACTTC
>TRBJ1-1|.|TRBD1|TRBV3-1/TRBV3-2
CASSQVAGGTEAFF
TGTGCCAGCAGCCAAGTGGCAGGGGGCACTGAAGCTTTCTTT
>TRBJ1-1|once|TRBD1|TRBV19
CASSKGQVGFRSTEAFF
TGTGCCAGTAGTAAGGGACAGGTTGGGTTTCGCTCCACTGAAGCTTTCTTT
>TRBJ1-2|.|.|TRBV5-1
CASSLEGSSNYGYTF
TGCGCCAGCAGCTTGGAAGGGAGTTCTAACTATGGCTACACCTTC
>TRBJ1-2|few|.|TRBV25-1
CASSAPGGYTF
TGTGCCAGCAGTGCCCCAGGGGGCTACACCTTC
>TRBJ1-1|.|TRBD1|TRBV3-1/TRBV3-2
CASSPLDRANTEAFF
TGTGCCAGCAGCCCCTTGGACAGGGCGAACACTGAAGCTTTCTTT
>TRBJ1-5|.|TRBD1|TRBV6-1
CASSEWAGGKDQPQHF
TGTGCCAGCAGTGAATGGGCAGGGGGGAAGGATCAGCCCCAGCATTTT
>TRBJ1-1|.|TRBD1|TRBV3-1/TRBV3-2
CASSQRTGGTEAFF
TGTGCCAGCAGCCAGCGGACAGGGGGTACTGAAGCTTTCTTT
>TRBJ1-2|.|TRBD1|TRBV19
CASSSSRDSLPLTF
TGTGCCAGTAGTTCGTCACGGGACAGCCTTCCCCTCACCTTC
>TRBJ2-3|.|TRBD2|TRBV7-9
CASSRLAGSTDTQYF
TGTGCCAGCAGCAGACTAGCGGGTAGCACAGATACGCAGTATTTT
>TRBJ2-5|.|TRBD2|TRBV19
CASSTGGAQETQYF
TGTGCCAGTAGTACGGGAGGAGCCCAGGAAACCCAGTACTTC
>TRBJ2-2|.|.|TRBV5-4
CASSSTRDSNTGELFF
TGTGCCAGCAGCTCTACCCGGGACTCGAACACCGGGGAGCTGTTTTTT
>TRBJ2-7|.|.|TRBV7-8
CASSLVQGHEQYF
TGTGCCAGCAGCTTAGTTCAGGGCCACGAGCAGTACTTC
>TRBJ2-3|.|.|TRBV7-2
CASSSLQGPSTDTQYF
TGTGCCAGCAGCTCCCTGCAGGGGCCTAGCACAGATACGCAGTATTTT
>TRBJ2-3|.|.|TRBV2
CASSTHKGSTDTQYF
TGTGCCAGCAGTACACACAAGGGGTCAACAGATACGCAGTATTTT
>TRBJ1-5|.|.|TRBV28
CASSLEDQPQHF
TGTGCCAGCAGTTTAGAGGATCAGCCCCAGCATTTT
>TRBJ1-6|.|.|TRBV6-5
CASSFAPGSYNSPLHF
TGTGCCAGCAGTTTTGCCCCGGGCTCCTATAATTCACCCCTCCACTTT
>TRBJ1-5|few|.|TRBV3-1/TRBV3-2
CASSQELAAEPQHF
TGTGCCAGCAGCCAAGAGTTGGCGGCGGAGCCCCAGCATTTT
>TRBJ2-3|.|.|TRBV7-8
CASSLSLTNLLTDTQYF
TGTGCCAGCAGCTTATCACTGACTAATCTTCTCACAGATACGCAGTATTTT
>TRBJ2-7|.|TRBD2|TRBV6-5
CASSQRLAGTYEQYF
TGTGCCAGCAGCCAACGACTAGCGGGGACCTACGAGCAGTACTTC
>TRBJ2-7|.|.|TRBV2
CASKERVTYEQYF
TGTGCCAGCAAAGAGAGGGTGACCTACGAGCAGTACTTC
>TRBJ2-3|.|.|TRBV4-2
CASSPLGDTQYF
TGTGCCAGCAGCCCCCTCGGGGATACGCAGTATTTT
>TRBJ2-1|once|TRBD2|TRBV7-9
CASSWGGLAGRYNEQFF
TGTGCCAGCAGCTGGGGGGGACTAGCGGGGAGATACAATGAGCAGTTCTTC
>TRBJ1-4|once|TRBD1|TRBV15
CATSSDRQGAGEKLFF
TGTGCCACCAGCAGTGACCGACAGGGGGCGGGTGAAAAACTGTTTTTT
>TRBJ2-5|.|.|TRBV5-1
CASSPRFGELETQYF
TGCGCCAGCAGTCCCCGCTTTGGAGAATTGGAGACCCAGTACTTC
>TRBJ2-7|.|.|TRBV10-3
CAISEVPDEQYF
TGTGCCATCAGTGAGGTCCCTGACGAGCAGTACTTC
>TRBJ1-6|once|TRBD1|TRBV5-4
CASSLRDRGFSPLHF
TGTGCCAGCAGCTTGCGGGACAGGGGTTTTTCACCCCTCCACTTT
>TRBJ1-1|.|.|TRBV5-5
CASSSDGQPNTEAFF
TGTGCCAGCAGCTCGGATGGACAGCCGAACACTGAAGCTTTCTTT
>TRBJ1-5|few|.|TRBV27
CASNSGTGPNQPQHF
TGTGCCAGCAACTCTGGCACAGGGCCCAATCAGCCCCAGCATTTT
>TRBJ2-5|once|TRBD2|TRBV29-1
CSVDEKRGGPGTQYF
TGCAGCGTTGACGAAAAGCGGGGGGGCCCTGGGACCCAGTACTTC
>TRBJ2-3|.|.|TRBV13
CASSSTGGELEADTQYF
TGTGCCAGCAGCTCGACGGGCGGGGAGCTGGAGGCAGATACGCAGTATTTT
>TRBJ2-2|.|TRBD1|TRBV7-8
CASSRDSRNGGELFF
TGTGCCAGCAGCCGGGACAGCCGGAATGGCGGGGAGCTGTTTTTT
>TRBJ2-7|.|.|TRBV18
CASSPGPGEQYF
TGTGCCAGCTCACCGGGCCCAGGGGAGCAGTACTTC
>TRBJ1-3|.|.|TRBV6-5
CASSYGEAGNTIYF
TGTGCCAGCAGTTACGGAGAGGCTGGAAACACCATATATTTT
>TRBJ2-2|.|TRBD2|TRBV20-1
CSASGGLGPGELFF
TGCAGTGCTAGTGGGGGACTAGGTCCCGGGGAGCTGTTTTTT
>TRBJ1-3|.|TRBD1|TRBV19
CASSPRGSAGNTIYF
TGTGCCAGTAGTCCCAGGGGGAGCGCTGGAAACACCATATATTTT